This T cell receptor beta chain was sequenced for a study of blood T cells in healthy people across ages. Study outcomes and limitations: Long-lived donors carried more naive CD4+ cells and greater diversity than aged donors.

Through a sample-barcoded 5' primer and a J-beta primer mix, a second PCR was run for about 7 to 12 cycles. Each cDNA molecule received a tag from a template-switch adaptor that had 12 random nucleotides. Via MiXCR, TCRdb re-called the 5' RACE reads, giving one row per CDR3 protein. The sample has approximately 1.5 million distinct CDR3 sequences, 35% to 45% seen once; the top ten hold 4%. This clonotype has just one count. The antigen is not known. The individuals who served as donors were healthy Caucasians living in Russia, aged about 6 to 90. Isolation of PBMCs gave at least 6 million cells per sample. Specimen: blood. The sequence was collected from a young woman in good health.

The CDR3 nucleotides read TGCAGTGTTAGCAACAGGGGTGGGGATTCACCCCTCCACTTT. Translating it yields CSVSNRGGDSPLHF. The chain employs TRBV20-1 and TRBJ1-6, with TRBD1 matching over 7 bases. CDR1 and CDR2 from the germline V gene are DFQATT and SNEGSKA (reference sequence). V lost 7 bases, J lost 8 bases, and 11 bases stayed unmatched. This CDR3 contains 14 residues.